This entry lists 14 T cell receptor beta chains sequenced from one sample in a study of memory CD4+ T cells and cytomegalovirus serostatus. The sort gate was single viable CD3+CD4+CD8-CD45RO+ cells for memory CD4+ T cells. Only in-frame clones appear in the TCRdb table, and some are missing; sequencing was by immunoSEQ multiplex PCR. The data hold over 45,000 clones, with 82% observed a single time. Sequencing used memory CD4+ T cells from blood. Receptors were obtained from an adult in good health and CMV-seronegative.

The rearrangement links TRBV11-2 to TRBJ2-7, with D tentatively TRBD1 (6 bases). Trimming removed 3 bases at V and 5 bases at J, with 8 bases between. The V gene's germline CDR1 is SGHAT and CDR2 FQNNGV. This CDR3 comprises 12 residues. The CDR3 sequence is CASSFRDNEQYF. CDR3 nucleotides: TGTGCCAGCAGCTTCCGGGACAACGAGCAGTACTTC.

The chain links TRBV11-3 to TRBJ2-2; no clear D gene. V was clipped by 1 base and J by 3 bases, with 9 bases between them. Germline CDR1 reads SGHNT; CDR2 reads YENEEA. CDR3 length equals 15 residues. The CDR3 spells CASSLGGLDTGELFF. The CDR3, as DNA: TGTGCCAGCAGCTTAGGGGGTCTCGACACCGGGGAGCTGTTTTTT.

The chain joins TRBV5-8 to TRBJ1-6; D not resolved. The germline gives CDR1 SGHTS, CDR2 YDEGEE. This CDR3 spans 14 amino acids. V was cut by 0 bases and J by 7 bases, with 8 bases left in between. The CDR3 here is CASSLDAANSPLHF. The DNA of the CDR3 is TGTGCCAGCAGCTTGGATGCGGCCAATTCACCCCTCCACTTT.

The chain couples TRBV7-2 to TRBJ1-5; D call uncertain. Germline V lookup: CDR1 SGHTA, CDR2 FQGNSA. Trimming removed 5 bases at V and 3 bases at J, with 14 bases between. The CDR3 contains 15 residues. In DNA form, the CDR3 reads TGTGCCAGCAGCCCAAACGGAGCAAACAATCAGCCCCAGCATTTT. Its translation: CASSPNGANNQPQHF.

The CDR3 bases are TGTGCCAGCAGCTGGACAGGGACCACCGGGGAGCTGTTTTTT. This gives the protein CASSWTGTTGELFF. The rearrangement links TRBV11-3 to TRBJ2-2; 8 bases match TRBD1. Germline lookup yields CDR1 SGHNT and CDR2 YENEEA. V lost 4 bases and J lost 4; bases outside the gene matches: 2. The CDR3 contains 14 residues.

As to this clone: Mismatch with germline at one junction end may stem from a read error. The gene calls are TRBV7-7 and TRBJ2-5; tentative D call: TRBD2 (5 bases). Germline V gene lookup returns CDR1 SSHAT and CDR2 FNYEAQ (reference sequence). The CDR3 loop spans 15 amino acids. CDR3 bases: TGTGCTAGCAGCTTTATCCCGGGGATCCAAGAGACCCAGTACTTC. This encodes CASSFIPGIQETQYF.

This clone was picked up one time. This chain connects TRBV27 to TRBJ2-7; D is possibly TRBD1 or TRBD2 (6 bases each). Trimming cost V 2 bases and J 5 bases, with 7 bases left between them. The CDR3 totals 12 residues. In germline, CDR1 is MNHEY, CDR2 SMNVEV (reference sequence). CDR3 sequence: CASSLRGDEQYF. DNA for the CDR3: TGTGCCAGCAGTTTAAGGGGGGACGAGCAGTACTTC.

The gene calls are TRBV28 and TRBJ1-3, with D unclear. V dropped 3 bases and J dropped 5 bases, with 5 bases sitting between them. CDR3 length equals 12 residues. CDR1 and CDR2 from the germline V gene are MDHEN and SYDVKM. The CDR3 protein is CASSFGRNTIYF. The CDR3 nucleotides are TGTGCCAGCAGTTTCGGAAGAAACACCATATATTTT.

Written as DNA, the CDR3 is TGTGCCAGAAGGCCTTACCGGGACAGGGACCCCCTTAACTATGGCTACACCTTC. Protein: CARRPYRDRDPLNYGYTF. The chain combines TRBV5-3 with TRBJ1-2, with 9 bases fitting TRBD1. TRBV5-3 is reported as an ORF; its role is uncertain. The CDR3 sequence is 18 residues long. Losses at the gene ends were 5 bases for V and 1 base for J; bases not matched to a gene: 15.

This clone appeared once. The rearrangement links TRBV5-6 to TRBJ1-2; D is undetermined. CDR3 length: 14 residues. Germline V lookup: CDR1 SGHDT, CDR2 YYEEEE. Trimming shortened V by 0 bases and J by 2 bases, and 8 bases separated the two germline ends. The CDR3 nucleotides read TGTGCCAGCAGCTTGGTCCATTCCAACTATGGCTACACCTTC. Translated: CASSLVHSNYGYTF.

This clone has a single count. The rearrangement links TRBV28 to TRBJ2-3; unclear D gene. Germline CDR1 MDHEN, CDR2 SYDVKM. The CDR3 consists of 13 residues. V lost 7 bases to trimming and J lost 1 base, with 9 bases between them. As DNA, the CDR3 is TGTGCCAGCACGATAGCTCGCACAGATACGCAGTATTTT. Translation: CASTIARTDTQYF.

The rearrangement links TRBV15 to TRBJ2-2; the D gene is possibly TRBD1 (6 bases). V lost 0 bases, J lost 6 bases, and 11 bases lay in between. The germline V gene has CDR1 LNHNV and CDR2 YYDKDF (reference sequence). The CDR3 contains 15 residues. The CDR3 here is CATSRDLEGAGELFF. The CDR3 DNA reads TGTGCCACCAGCAGAGATCTCGAGGGGGCCGGGGAGCTGTTTTTT.

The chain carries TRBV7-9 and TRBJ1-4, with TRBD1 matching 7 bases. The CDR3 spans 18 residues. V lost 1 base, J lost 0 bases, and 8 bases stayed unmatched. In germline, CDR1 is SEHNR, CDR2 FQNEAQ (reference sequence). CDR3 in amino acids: CASSLEFGGTATNEKLFF. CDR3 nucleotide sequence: TGTGCCAGCAGCTTAGAGTTTGGGGGGACAGCAACTAATGAAAAACTGTTTTTT.

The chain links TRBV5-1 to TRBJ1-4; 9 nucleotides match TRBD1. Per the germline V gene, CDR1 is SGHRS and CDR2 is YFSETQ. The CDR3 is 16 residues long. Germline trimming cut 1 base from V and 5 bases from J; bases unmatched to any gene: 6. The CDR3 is CASSLLVGTGNEKLFF. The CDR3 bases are TGCGCCAGCAGCTTGTTGGTCGGGACAGGGAATGAAAAACTGTTTTTT.